Listed below are T cell receptor beta chains from one sample, sequenced in a study of a mutant IDH1 vaccine in newly diagnosed glioma. What these receptors recognize is not known. Produced via immunoSEQ multiplex PCR; TCRdb's table is partial and in-frame only. This table holds about 120,000 clones, about 82% found once. The sample was PBMCs, taken from a glioma patient whose treatment included an IDH1 peptide vaccine. The source is a man aged 35 to 55 with glioma. Both conserved end residues are part of each CDR3. D genes are given only for firm matches. Only some rows state a clone size, as once, few, many or a class for expanded clones.

TRBJ2-2,.,TRBD2,TRBV29-1,CSAIAGGGGELFF,TGCAGCGCTATAGCGGGGGGAGGCGGGGAGCTGTTTTTT
TRBJ2-1,once,.,TRBV10-1,CASSSGDITYNEQFF,TGCGCCAGCAGTTCAGGGGACATAACCTACAATGAGCAGTTCTTC
TRBJ1-2,.,.,TRBV14,CASSQEGVRGYTF,TGTGCCAGCAGCCAAGAAGGGGTACGTGGCTACACCTTC
TRBJ1-4,.,.,TRBV7-6,CASSLHRKSEKLFF,TGTGCCAGCAGCTTACACAGAAAGAGTGAAAAACTGTTTTTT
TRBJ1-6,.,TRBD1,TRBV25-1,CASSPMTGTNSPLHF,TGTGCCAGCAGTCCGATGACAGGGACGAATTCACCCCTCCACTTT
TRBJ1-6,.,.,TRBV27,CASSLSQGLNSPLHF,TGTGCCAGCAGTTTATCCCAGGGCCTCAATTCACCCCTCCACTTT
TRBJ2-5,.,.,TRBV9,CASSVGLAIQETQYF,TGTGCCAGCAGCGTAGGCCTAGCAATACAAGAGACCCAGTACTTC
TRBJ2-7,.,.,TRBV5-1,CASSLFGSYEQYF,TGCGCCAGCAGCTTGTTCGGCTCCTACGAGCAGTACTTC
TRBJ2-7,.,.,TRBV30,CAWSVESREQYF,TGTGCCTGGAGTGTGGAGTCCCGGGAGCAGTACTTC
TRBJ2-2,.,.,TRBV19,CASSIFRDHGELFF,TGTGCCAGTAGTATATTCAGGGACCACGGGGAGCTGTTTTTT
TRBJ2-2,.,.,TRBV6-6,CASSHRSGTGELFF,TGTGCCAGCAGTCACAGGTCGGGCACCGGGGAGCTGTTTTTT
TRBJ2-4,.,.,TRBV7-8,CASSLGGTQLAKNIQYF,TGTGCCAGCAGCTTAGGTGGGACACAGCTAGCCAAAAACATTCAGTACTTC
TRBJ2-1,.,.,TRBV6-5,CASSGRGFSYNEQFF,TGTGCCAGCAGTGGACGGGGGTTCTCCTACAATGAGCAGTTCTTC
TRBJ2-7,.,.,TRBV9,CASSVDWTALYEQYF,TGTGCCAGCAGCGTAGACTGGACGGCGCTCTACGAGCAGTACTTC
TRBJ2-5,.,.,TRBV9,CASSVDPAETQYF,TGTGCCAGCAGCGTAGACCCCGCCGAGACCCAGTACTTC
TRBJ1-1,few,.,TRBV2,CARHGPNTEAFF,TGTGCCAGGCATGGGCCCAACACTGAAGCTTTCTTT
TRBJ2-1,.,TRBD2,TRBV4-3,CASSPGLGVSNEQFF,TGCGCCAGCAGCCCCGGACTAGGGGTTTCCAATGAGCAGTTCTTC
TRBJ2-2,few,.,TRBV7-6,CASRVGPPDTGELFF,TGTGCCAGCAGAGTGGGACCCCCGGACACCGGGGAGCTGTTTTTT
TRBJ2-1,.,.,TRBV6-6,CASRTLASGNEQFF,TGTGCCAGCAGGACGCTAGCGTCGGGCAATGAGCAGTTCTTC
TRBJ2-2,.,TRBD2,TRBV19,CATIPGGTGELFF,TGTGCTACAATTCCGGGGGGTACCGGGGAGCTGTTTTTT
TRBJ2-5,.,.,TRBV29-1,CSVGSPETQYF,TGCAGCGTAGGATCTCCGGAGACCCAGTACTTC
TRBJ2-3,.,.,TRBV7-2,CASSPGMGTDTQYF,TGTGCCAGCAGCCCGGGGATGGGAACAGATACGCAGTATTTT
TRBJ2-7,once,.,TRBV7-8,CASSSDRRTSSYEQYF,TGTGCCAGCAGCTCGGACAGACGGACCTCCTCCTACGAGCAGTACTTC
TRBJ2-3,.,TRBD2,TRBV11-1,CASQRETDTQYF,TGTGCCAGCCAGCGGGAGACAGATACGCAGTATTTT
TRBJ2-5,.,TRBD2,TRBV5-1,CASSLLAGIGETQYF,TGCGCCAGCAGCTTACTAGCGGGTATTGGGGAGACCCAGTACTTC
TRBJ2-1,.,.,TRBV11-2,CASSPGPGESSYNEQFF,TGTGCCAGCAGCCCCGGACCTGGGGAGAGCTCCTACAATGAGCAGTTCTTC
TRBJ2-7,.,.,TRBV10-3,CAISEPGQSSYEQYF,TGTGCCATCAGTGAGCCAGGTCAGAGCTCCTACGAGCAGTACTTC